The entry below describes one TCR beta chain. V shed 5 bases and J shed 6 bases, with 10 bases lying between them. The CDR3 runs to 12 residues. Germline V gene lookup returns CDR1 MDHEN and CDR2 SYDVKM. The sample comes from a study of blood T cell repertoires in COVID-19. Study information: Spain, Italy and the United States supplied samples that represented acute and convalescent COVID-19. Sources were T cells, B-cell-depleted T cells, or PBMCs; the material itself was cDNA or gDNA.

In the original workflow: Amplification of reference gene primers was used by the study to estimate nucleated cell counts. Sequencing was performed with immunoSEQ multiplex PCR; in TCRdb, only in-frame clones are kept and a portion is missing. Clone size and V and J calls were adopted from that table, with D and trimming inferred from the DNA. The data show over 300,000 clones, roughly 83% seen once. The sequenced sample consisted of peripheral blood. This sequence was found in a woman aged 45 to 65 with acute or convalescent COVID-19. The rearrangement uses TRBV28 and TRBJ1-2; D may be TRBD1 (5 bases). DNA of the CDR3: TGTGCCAGCAGTCCCTTACAGGATGGCTACACCTTC. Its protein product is CASSPLQDGYTF.